This record concerns one T cell receptor beta chain sequence. The antigen remains undetermined. Extractions gave at least 6 micrograms of total RNA per sample. This specimen comes from a study of blood T cells in healthy people across ages. General study points: No one knew whether donors had CMV, which possibly confounded expanded clonotype changes. Age advanced and TCR beta diversity per million T cells fell, roughly linearly.

Next came a second PCR, run for about 7 to 12 cycles, which used a sample-barcoded 5' primer along with a J-beta primer mix. Each cDNA molecule carried a tag from a template-switch adaptor that contained 12 random nucleotides. TCRdb used MiXCR to reprocess the 5' RACE reads, holding one entry per CDR3 protein. The sample shows approximately 600,000 distinct CDR3 sequences, under 70% of them seen only once. V was shortened by 5 bases and J by 5 bases, with 19 bases between the two germline ends. Germline CDR1 reads SGHRS; CDR2 reads YFSETQ. The CDR3 sequence is 15 residues long. The TCR was taken from a man aged 55 to 70 in good health. The material sequenced was blood. The rearrangement uses TRBV5-1 and TRBJ1-1; a weak D match, TRBD1 (5 bases). DNA for the CDR3: TGCGCCAGCAGGGTCCTAGCCACAGGCGGAACTGAAGCTTTCTTT. Translation gives CASRVLATGGTEAFF.